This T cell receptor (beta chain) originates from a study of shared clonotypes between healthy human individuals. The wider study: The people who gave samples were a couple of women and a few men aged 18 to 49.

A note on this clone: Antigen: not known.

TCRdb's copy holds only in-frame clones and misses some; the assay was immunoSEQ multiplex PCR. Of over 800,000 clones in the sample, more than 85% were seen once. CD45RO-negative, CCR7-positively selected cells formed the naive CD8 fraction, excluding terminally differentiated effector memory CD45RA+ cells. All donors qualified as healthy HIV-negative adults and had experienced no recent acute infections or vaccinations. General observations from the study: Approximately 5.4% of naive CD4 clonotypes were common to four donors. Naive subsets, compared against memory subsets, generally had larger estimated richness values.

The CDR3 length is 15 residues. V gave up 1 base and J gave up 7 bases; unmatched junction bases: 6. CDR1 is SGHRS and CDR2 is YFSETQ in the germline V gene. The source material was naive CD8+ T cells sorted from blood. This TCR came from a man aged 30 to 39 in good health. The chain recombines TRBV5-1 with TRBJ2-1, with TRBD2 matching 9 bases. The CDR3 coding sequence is TGCGCCAGCAGCTTGCTAGCGGGGAACCGGAATGAGCAGTTCTTC. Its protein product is CASSLLAGNRNEQFF.